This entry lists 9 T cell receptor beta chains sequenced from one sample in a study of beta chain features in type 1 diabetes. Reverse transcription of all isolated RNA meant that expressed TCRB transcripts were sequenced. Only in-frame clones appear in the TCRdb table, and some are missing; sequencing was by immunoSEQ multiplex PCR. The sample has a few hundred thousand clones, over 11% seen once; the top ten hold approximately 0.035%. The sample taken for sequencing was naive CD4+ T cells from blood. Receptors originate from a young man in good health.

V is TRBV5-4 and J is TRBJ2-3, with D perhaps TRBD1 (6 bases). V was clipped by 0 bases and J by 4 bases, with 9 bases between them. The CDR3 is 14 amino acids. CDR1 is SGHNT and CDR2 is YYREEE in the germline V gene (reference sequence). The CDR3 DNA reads TGTGCCAGCAGCTTGGTACAGGGTTCAGATACGCAGTATTTT. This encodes CASSLVQGSDTQYF.

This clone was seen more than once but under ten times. DNA of the CDR3: TGTGCCAGCAGTGCCCCGGACACCTTTAGTGGTGGCTACACCTTC. Translating it yields CASSAPDTFSGGYTF. The rearrangement links TRBV25-1 to TRBJ1-2; D perhaps matches TRBD1 (5 bases). The CDR3 has 15 amino acids. V was cut by 4 bases and J by 7 bases, with 19 bases left in between. CDR1 is MGHDK and CDR2 is SYGVNS in the germline V gene.

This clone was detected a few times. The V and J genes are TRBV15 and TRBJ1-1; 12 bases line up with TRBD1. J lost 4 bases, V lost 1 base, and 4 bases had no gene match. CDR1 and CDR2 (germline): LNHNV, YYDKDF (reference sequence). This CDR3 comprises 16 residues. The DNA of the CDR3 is TGTGCCACCAGCAGAGGGGACAGGGGGCGAAGCACTGAAGCTTTCTTT. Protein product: CATSRGDRGRSTEAFF. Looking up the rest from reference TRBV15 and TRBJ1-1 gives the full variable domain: DAMVIQNPRYQVTQFGKPVTLSCSQTLNHNVMYWYQQKSSQAPKLLFHYYDKDFNNEADTPDNFQSRRPNTSFCFLDIRSPGLGDTAMYLCATSRGDRGRSTEAFFGQGTRLTVV.

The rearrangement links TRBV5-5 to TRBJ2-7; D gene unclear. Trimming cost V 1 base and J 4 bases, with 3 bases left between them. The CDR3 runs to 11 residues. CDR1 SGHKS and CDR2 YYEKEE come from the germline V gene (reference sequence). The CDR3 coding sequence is TGTGCCAGCAGCTTGAATTACGAGCAGTACTTC. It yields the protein CASSLNYEQYF.

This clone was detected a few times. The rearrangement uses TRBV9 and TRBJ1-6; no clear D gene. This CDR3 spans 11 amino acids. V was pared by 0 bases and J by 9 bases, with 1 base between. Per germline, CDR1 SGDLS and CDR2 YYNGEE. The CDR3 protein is CASSVGSPLHF. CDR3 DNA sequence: TGTGCCAGCAGCGTAGGTTCACCCCTCCACTTT.

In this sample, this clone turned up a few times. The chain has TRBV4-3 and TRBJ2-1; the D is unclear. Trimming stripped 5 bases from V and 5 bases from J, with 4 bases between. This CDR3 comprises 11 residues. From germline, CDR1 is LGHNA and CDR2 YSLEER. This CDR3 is CASSYHNEQFF. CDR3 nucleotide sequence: TGCGCCAGCAGCTACCACAATGAGCAGTTCTTC.

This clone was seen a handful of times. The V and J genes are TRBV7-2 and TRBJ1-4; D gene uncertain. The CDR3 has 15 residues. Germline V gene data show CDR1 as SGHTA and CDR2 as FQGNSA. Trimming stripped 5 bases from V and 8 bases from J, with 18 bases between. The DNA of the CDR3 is TGTGCCAGCAGCCCCGACGGCATGACGGGGGAAAAACTGTTTTTT. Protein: CASSPDGMTGEKLFF.

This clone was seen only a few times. The DNA of the CDR3 is TGTGCCGGCGGCCTAACACAAGAGACCCAGTACTTC. Its translation: CAGGLTQETQYF. V is TRBV6-1 and J is TRBJ2-5; D call uncertain. The V end lost 11 bases, the J end lost 2 bases, and 12 bases lay between the germline ends. Germline CDR1 is MNHNS and CDR2 is SASEGT. There are 12 residues in the CDR3.

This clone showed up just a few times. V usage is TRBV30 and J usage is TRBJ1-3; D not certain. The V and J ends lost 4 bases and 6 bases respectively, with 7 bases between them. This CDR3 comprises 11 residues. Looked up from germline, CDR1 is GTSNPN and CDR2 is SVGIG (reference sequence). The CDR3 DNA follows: TGTGCCTGGACTACGGTAAACACCATATATTTT. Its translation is CAWTTVNTIYF.